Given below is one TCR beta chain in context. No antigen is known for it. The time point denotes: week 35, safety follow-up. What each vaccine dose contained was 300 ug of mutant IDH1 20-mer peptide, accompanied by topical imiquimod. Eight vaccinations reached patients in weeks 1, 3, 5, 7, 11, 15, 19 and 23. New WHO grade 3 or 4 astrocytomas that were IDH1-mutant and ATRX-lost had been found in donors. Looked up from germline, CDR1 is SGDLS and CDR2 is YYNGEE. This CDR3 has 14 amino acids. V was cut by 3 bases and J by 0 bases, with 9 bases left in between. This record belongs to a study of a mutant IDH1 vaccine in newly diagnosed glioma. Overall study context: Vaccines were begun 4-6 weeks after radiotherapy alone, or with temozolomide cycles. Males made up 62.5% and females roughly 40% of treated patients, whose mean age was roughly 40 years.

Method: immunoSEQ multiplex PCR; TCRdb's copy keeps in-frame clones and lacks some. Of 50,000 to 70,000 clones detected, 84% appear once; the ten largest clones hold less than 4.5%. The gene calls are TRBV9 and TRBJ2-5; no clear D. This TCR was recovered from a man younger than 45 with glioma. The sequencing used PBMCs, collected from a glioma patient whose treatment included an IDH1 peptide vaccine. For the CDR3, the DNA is TGTGCCAGCAGCGCCGAATTGTACCAAGAGACCCAGTACTTC. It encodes CASSAELYQETQYF.